Listed below are T cell receptor beta chains from one sample, sequenced in a study of Ad26.COV2.S vaccination and SARS-CoV-2 variants. TCRdb keeps only in-frame clones here, not all; method: immunoSEQ multiplex PCR. The sample includes more than 250,000 clones, about 87% of them seen just once. Specimen: peripheral blood, collected in a trial of Ad26.COV2.S vaccine versus placebo. Receptor source: a person between 18 and 60 years old who received the Ad26.COV2.S COVID-19 vaccine or a placebo. The CDR3 runs from the conserved cysteine through the conserved F or W. A D gene is named only where the DNA matches it firmly. Expanded clones get a size class; other rows say once, few or many, or leave the size out.

cdr3_aa: CASNQGAGPEAFF; cdr3_nt: TGTGCCAGCAACCAAGGCGCGGGGCCTGAAGCTTTCTTT; clone_size: .; v_call: TRBV25-1; d_call: .; j_call: TRBJ1-1
cdr3_aa: CASSQGGSRSEAFF; cdr3_nt: TGTGCCAGCAGCCAAGGGGGTTCACGGAGCGAAGCTTTCTTT; clone_size: .; v_call: TRBV3-1/TRBV3-2; d_call: .; j_call: TRBJ1-1
cdr3_aa: CASSLALAGMPSGYTF; cdr3_nt: TGTGCCAGCAGCTTAGCCTTGGCAGGGATGCCGAGCGGCTACACCTTC; clone_size: .; v_call: TRBV7-9; d_call: .; j_call: TRBJ1-2
cdr3_aa: CASSLGRGDEQFF; cdr3_nt: TGTGCCAGCAGCTTAGGCAGGGGTGATGAGCAGTTCTTC; clone_size: .; v_call: TRBV7-9; d_call: .; j_call: TRBJ2-1
cdr3_aa: CASSFRGPGAMRYRNEQFF; cdr3_nt: TGTGCCAGCAGCTTTAGGGGCCCGGGGGCGATGAGGTACCGGAATGAGCAGTTCTTC; clone_size: .; v_call: TRBV7-2; d_call: .; j_call: TRBJ2-1
cdr3_aa: CASSYSTRGNQPQHF; cdr3_nt: TGTGCCAGCAGTTACTCGACAAGGGGAAATCAGCCCCAGCATTTT; clone_size: .; v_call: TRBV6-5; d_call: .; j_call: TRBJ1-5
cdr3_aa: CASSDPGPQYGYTF; cdr3_nt: TGTGCCAGCAGTGATCCTGGACCGCAGTATGGCTACACCTTC; clone_size: once; v_call: TRBV25-1; d_call: .; j_call: TRBJ1-2
cdr3_aa: CASRRELVGELFF; cdr3_nt: TGTGCCAGCAGGAGAGAGTTGGTCGGGGAGCTGTTTTTT; clone_size: .; v_call: TRBV5-6; d_call: .; j_call: TRBJ2-2
cdr3_aa: CASSSQGSSYNSPLHF; cdr3_nt: TGTGCCAGCAGCTCACAGGGCAGCTCCTATAATTCACCCCTCCACTTT; clone_size: .; v_call: TRBV9; d_call: .; j_call: TRBJ1-6
cdr3_aa: CAWSVGVGAFRTDTQYF; cdr3_nt: TGTGCCTGGAGTGTGGGGGTTGGGGCATTTAGGACAGATACGCAGTATTTT; clone_size: .; v_call: TRBV30; d_call: .; j_call: TRBJ2-3
cdr3_aa: CACRPTGQETQYF; cdr3_nt: TGTGCCTGCCGCCCGACTGGACAAGAGACCCAGTACTTC; clone_size: .; v_call: TRBV30; d_call: .; j_call: TRBJ2-5
cdr3_aa: CACQARNSPLHF; cdr3_nt: TGTGCCTGTCAGGCGAGGAATTCACCCCTCCACTTT; clone_size: .; v_call: TRBV30; d_call: .; j_call: TRBJ1-6
cdr3_aa: CASSSGIWAVQAFF; cdr3_nt: TGTGCCAGCAGCTCCGGTATCTGGGCAGTTCAAGCTTTCTTT; clone_size: .; v_call: TRBV5-6; d_call: .; j_call: TRBJ1-1
cdr3_aa: CASSQRGLGGELFF; cdr3_nt: TGTGCCAGCAGTCAAAGGGGGCTCGGCGGGGAGCTGTTTTTT; clone_size: .; v_call: TRBV6-2/TRBV6-3; d_call: TRBD1; j_call: TRBJ2-2
cdr3_aa: CASSEGQRAYNSPLHF; cdr3_nt: TGTGCCAGCAGCGAGGGACAGAGGGCCTATAATTCACCCCTCCACTTT; clone_size: .; v_call: TRBV11-2; d_call: TRBD1; j_call: TRBJ1-6
cdr3_aa: CASSSWTGGNEQFF; cdr3_nt: TGCGCCAGCAGCTCTTGGACAGGGGGGAATGAGCAGTTCTTC; clone_size: .; v_call: TRBV5-1; d_call: TRBD1; j_call: TRBJ2-1
cdr3_aa: CASSNLQGRSEAFF; cdr3_nt: TGTGCCAGCAGTAATTTACAGGGGAGGTCTGAAGCTTTCTTT; clone_size: .; v_call: TRBV7-8; d_call: TRBD1; j_call: TRBJ1-1
cdr3_aa: CASSFGGNQPQHF; cdr3_nt: TGTGCCAGCAGTTTTGGGGGAAATCAGCCCCAGCATTTT; clone_size: .; v_call: TRBV12-3/TRBV12-4; d_call: .; j_call: TRBJ1-5
cdr3_aa: CASSLLFEYGSNQPQHF; cdr3_nt: TGTGCCAGCAGCCTCTTGTTTGAATATGGCAGCAATCAGCCCCAGCATTTT; clone_size: .; v_call: TRBV7-8; d_call: .; j_call: TRBJ1-5
cdr3_aa: CASSGTSGRAYEQYF; cdr3_nt: TGTGCCAGCAGCGGGACTAGCGGGAGGGCCTACGAGCAGTACTTC; clone_size: .; v_call: TRBV9; d_call: TRBD2; j_call: TRBJ2-7
cdr3_aa: CAISAMDPQYYGYTF; cdr3_nt: TGTGCCATCAGTGCTATGGATCCCCAATATTATGGCTACACCTTC; clone_size: .; v_call: TRBV10-3; d_call: .; j_call: TRBJ1-2
cdr3_aa: CASSPTRTALYGYTF; cdr3_nt: TGCGCCAGCAGCCCAACTAGGACAGCCCTGTATGGCTACACCTTC; clone_size: .; v_call: TRBV5-1; d_call: .; j_call: TRBJ1-2
cdr3_aa: CASSYFASTEAFF; cdr3_nt: TGTGCCAGCAGTTATTTTGCTAGCACTGAAGCTTTCTTT; clone_size: once; v_call: TRBV6-2/TRBV6-3; d_call: .; j_call: TRBJ1-1
cdr3_aa: CASSYRDREGFLHF; cdr3_nt: TGTGCCAGCAGCTATCGGGACAGGGAAGGGTTCCTCCACTTT; clone_size: .; v_call: TRBV5-5; d_call: TRBD1; j_call: TRBJ1-6
cdr3_aa: CASSLVGVNEKLFF; cdr3_nt: TGCGCCAGCAGCCTGGTTGGAGTTAATGAAAAACTGTTTTTT; clone_size: .; v_call: TRBV4-1; d_call: .; j_call: TRBJ1-4
cdr3_aa: CASSQSGTGTSGRGETQYF; cdr3_nt: TGCGCCAGCAGCCAAAGCGGCACCGGGACTAGCGGGAGAGGGGAGACCCAGTACTTC; clone_size: few; v_call: TRBV4-1; d_call: TRBD2; j_call: TRBJ2-5
cdr3_aa: CATSSGSGNTEAFF; cdr3_nt: TGTGCCACCTCTTCGGGGAGCGGGAACACTGAAGCTTTCTTT; clone_size: .; v_call: TRBV3-1/TRBV3-2; d_call: .; j_call: TRBJ1-1
cdr3_aa: CASSQDPGRGSLAFF; cdr3_nt: TGCGCCAGCAGCCAAGATCCGGGGAGGGGGAGTTTAGCTTTCTTT; clone_size: .; v_call: TRBV4-1; d_call: .; j_call: TRBJ1-1
cdr3_aa: CASSLVWASGGTLNTGELFF; cdr3_nt: TGCGCCAGCAGCTTGGTGTGGGCTAGCGGGGGGACACTGAACACCGGGGAGCTGTTTTTT; clone_size: .; v_call: TRBV5-1; d_call: TRBD2; j_call: TRBJ2-2
cdr3_aa: CASSYHAKNIQYF; cdr3_nt: TGTGCCAGCAGCTACCACGCCAAAAACATTCAGTACTTC; clone_size: .; v_call: TRBV13; d_call: .; j_call: TRBJ2-4
cdr3_aa: CASTQYRTVQETQYF; cdr3_nt: TGTGCCAGCACCCAATATCGTACGGTACAAGAGACCCAGTACTTC; clone_size: .; v_call: TRBV3-1/TRBV3-2; d_call: .; j_call: TRBJ2-5
cdr3_aa: CASSKGYCRSLAKNIQYF; cdr3_nt: TGTGCCAGCAGCAAAGGATATTGTCGTTCGCTAGCCAAAAACATTCAGTACTTC; clone_size: .; v_call: TRBV21-1; d_call: .; j_call: TRBJ2-4
cdr3_aa: CAGCRDRGRGADTQYF; cdr3_nt: TGTGCCGGATGCCGGGACAGGGGGCGCGGGGCAGATACGCAGTATTTT; clone_size: .; v_call: TRBV2; d_call: TRBD1; j_call: TRBJ2-3
cdr3_aa: CASSRGPGNYEQYF; cdr3_nt: TGTGCCAGTAGTAGGGGACCTGGAAACTACGAGCAGTACTTC; clone_size: once; v_call: TRBV19; d_call: .; j_call: TRBJ2-7